This T cell receptor (beta chain) was captured in a study of tissue T cells after allogeneic stem cell transplantation. Study findings and constraints: Motif-based clustering found tissue-specific repertoire signatures shared across patients, though few clones were shared. Anatomically similar tissues had similar TCR repertoires within each patient.

Per the germline V gene, CDR1 is SGHRS and CDR2 is YFSETQ. The V segment lost 3 bases and the J segment 4 bases; nucleotides outside the gene matches: 10. CDR3 length: 16 amino acids. The method was immunoSEQ multiplex PCR; TCRdb's version includes in-frame clones alone and lacks a portion of them. This sample carries around 9,100 clones, roughly three fifths of them seen once, and the ten largest clones take roughly a fifth. Non-transplant comparator patients with other cancers had at least five gastrointestinal samples and no known gastrointestinal disease. Turning to this clone: Its target is unknown.

The chain is built from TRBV5-1 and TRBJ1-3; 7 bases agree with TRBD1. The TCR comes from a female donor of 60 years or more with lung cancer. The specimen was tissue from the jejunum, collected at autopsy. CDR3 in amino acids: CASSSFPTGVGNTIYF. In DNA, the CDR3 is TGCGCCAGCAGCTCCTTCCCTACAGGGGTCGGAAACACCATATATTTT. Full variable domain (outside the CDR3, taken from reference TRBV5-1 and TRBJ1-3): KAGVTQTPRYLIKTRGQQVTLSCSPISGHRSVSWYQQTPGQGLQFLFEYFSETQRNKGNFPGRFSGRQFSNSRSEMNVSTLELGDSALYLCASSSFPTGVGNTIYFGEGSWLTVV.